This passage covers 23 T cell receptor beta chains from one sample sequenced in a study of T cells after yellow fever vaccination. In TCRdb, the 5' RACE reads were re-called with MiXCR into one record per CDR3 protein. This table has about 340,000 distinct CDR3 sequences, approximately 4% appearing once. Here the sequenced sample was PBMCs, taken 5 days after the yellow fever booster vaccination. These receptors all come from a young man who received the YFV17D yellow fever vaccine.

The CDR3 DNA reads as TGTGCCAGCAGCGTAGAGCGGGGAGAAGCTTTCTTT. Translated: CASSVERGEAFF. V and J are TRBV9 and TRBJ1-1, with unresolved D. V was pared by 0 bases and J by 8 bases, with 8 bases between. The CDR3 has 12 residues. The germline V gene has CDR1 SGDLS and CDR2 YYNGEE. Looking up the rest from reference TRBV9 and TRBJ1-1 gives the full variable domain: DSGVTQTPKHLITATGQRVTLRCSPRSGDLSVYWYQQSLDQGLQFLIQYYNGEERAKGNILERFSAQQFPDLHSELNLSSLELGDSALYFCASSVERGEAFFGQGTRLTVV.

Ten or more counts support this clonotype. The rearrangement uses TRBV12-3 or TRBV12-4 and TRBJ2-7, with D unclear. V was trimmed by 6 bases and J by 5 bases, leaving 14 bases between them. The CDR3 covers 13 residues. The CDR3: CASRTTPTDEQYF. The CDR3 DNA sequence: TGTGCCAGCAGAACAACCCCCACCGACGAGCAGTACTTC.

The chain couples TRBV5-6 to TRBJ1-5, with 7 bases lining up with TRBD1. CDR1 is SGHDT, CDR2 YYEEEE, per germline. After removal of 6 bases from V and 5 bases from J, the junction contained 8 bases not matched to a gene. The CDR3 has 14 residues. The CDR3 protein is CASNRRGSYQPQHF. Written as DNA, the CDR3 is TGTGCCAGCAACCGCAGGGGGAGTTATCAGCCCCAGCATTTT.

In its sample, this clonotype was seen many times. J is TRBJ2-1 and V is TRBV5-1; D unresolved. The CDR3 is 14 amino acids. The germline gives CDR1 SGHRS, CDR2 YFSETQ. Trimming pared 0 bases from V and 4 bases from J, leaving 8 bases between. CDR3 DNA: TGCGCCAGCAGCTTGGTAACGGATTACAATGAGCAGTTCTTC. The encoded protein is CASSLVTDYNEQFF.

CDR3 in DNA: TGCAGTGCTAGAGCCGGGACTAGCGGTTCCGAGCAGTTCTTC. Protein sequence: CSARAGTSGSEQFF. The V gene is TRBV20-1, the J gene TRBJ2-1; 11 nucleotides match TRBD2. CDR3 length equals 14 residues. Germline V gene lookup returns CDR1 DFQATT and CDR2 SNEGSKA (reference sequence). V shed 1 base and J 10 bases; nucleotides not matched to a gene: 6.

This rearrangement joins TRBV7-2 to TRBJ2-3; 9 nucleotides match TRBD1. This CDR3 spans 15 amino acids. Germline CDR1 SGHTA, CDR2 FQGNSA. Germline trimming cut 5 bases from V and 2 bases from J; bases unmatched to any gene: 5. CDR3 sequence reads: CASSGTGRFTDTQYF. The DNA of the CDR3 is TGTGCCAGCAGCGGGACAGGGCGATTCACAGATACGCAGTATTTT.

CDR3 DNA: TGTGCCAGTATCGCACACTCTGGGGCCAACGTCCTGACTTTC. Amino acids: CASIAHSGANVLTF. V is TRBV19 and J is TRBJ2-6; the D is unclear. The V gene's germline CDR1 is LNHDA and CDR2 SQIVND (reference sequence). CDR3 size: 14 residues. V was clipped by 7 bases and J by 0 bases, with 7 bases between them.

This clonotype has more than one count but fewer than ten. The V call is TRBV9, the J call TRBJ1-5; a weak D match, TRBD1 (5 bases). The CDR3 consists of 14 residues. With 0 bases removed from V and 6 bases from J, the gap between germline ends came to 10 bases. Germline CDR1 and CDR2: SGDLS and YYNGEE. The DNA for the CDR3 is TGTGCCAGCAGCGTAGACTCCCAGGGTCAGCCCCAGCATTTT. Translation gives CASSVDSQGQPQHF. The full variable domain, in which reference TRBV9 and TRBJ1-5 provide the parts outside the CDR3, is DSGVTQTPKHLITATGQRVTLRCSPRSGDLSVYWYQQSLDQGLQFLIQYYNGEERAKGNILERFSAQQFPDLHSELNLSSLELGDSALYFCASSVDSQGQPQHFGDGTRLSIL.

In its sample, this clonotype was seen a few times. V gene TRBV3-2 combines with J gene TRBJ1-5; TRBD1 is the table's D call and was not checked against the DNA. TRBV3-2 is noted as a pseudogene. This CDR3 comprises 16 residues. The CDR3 nucleotides read TGTGCCAGCAGCCAACCCGGACAGGGGGGCAATCAGCCCCAGCATTTT. Protein: CASSQPGQGGNQPQHF.

The table lists this clonotype with a few counts. V and J are TRBV12-3 or TRBV12-4 and TRBJ1-5; TRBD1 matches 7 bases. The CDR3 totals 16 residues. With 4 bases clipped from V and 3 bases from J, the junction kept 9 bases outside the gene matches. The CDR3 reads CASSSRSDRLNQPQHF. The CDR3 nucleotides read TGTGCCAGCAGTTCCCGCTCGGACAGGCTCAATCAGCCCCAGCATTTT.

The rearrangement uses TRBV15 and TRBJ2-1; TRBD2 matches at 8 bases. Germline V gives CDR1 LNHNV, CDR2 YYDKDF (reference sequence). Losses at the gene ends were 1 base for V and 8 bases for J; bases not matched to a gene: 10. This CDR3 region has 16 residues. CDR3: CATSRATGLVFYEQFF. CDR3 DNA: TGTGCCACCAGCAGAGCCACGGGACTAGTCTTTTATGAGCAGTTCTTC.

This clonotype was seen more than once but under ten times. This chain links TRBV12-3 or TRBV12-4 with TRBJ1-1; the D gene is possibly TRBD1 (6 bases). V dropped 6 bases and J dropped 3 bases, with 17 bases sitting between them. The CDR3 is 15 amino acids. The CDR3 DNA follows: TGTGCCAGCAGCGCCGGGACAAGGGGGGACACTGAAGCTTTCTTT. Translating gives CASSAGTRGDTEAFF.

This clonotype was seen more than once but under ten times. The chain couples TRBV11-2 to TRBJ2-3; the match to TRBD2 covers 8 bases. Trimming removed 3 bases from V and 5 bases from J; junction bases left unmatched: 10. CDR1 SGHAT and CDR2 FQNNGV come from the germline V gene. This CDR3 contains 16 residues. In nucleotides, the CDR3 is TGTGCCAGCAGCTTCGGTCTCGGGGGGGCGGGAGATACGCAGTATTTT. This gives the protein CASSFGLGGAGDTQYF. The variable domain in full, completed from reference TRBV11-2 and TRBJ2-3, reads EAGVAQSPRYKIIEKRQSVAFWCNPISGHATLYWYQQILGQGPKLLIQFQNNGVVDDSQLPKDRFSAERLKGVDSTLKIQPAKLEDSAVYLCASSFGLGGAGDTQYFGPGTRLTVL.

This clonotype was seen a handful of times. J is TRBJ2-1 and V is TRBV30; 9 nucleotides match TRBD1. The J segment lost 2 bases and the V segment lost 3 bases, leaving 5 bases of the junction unmatched. The CDR3 has 15 residues. Germline loops: CDR1 GTSNPN, CDR2 SVGIG (reference sequence). CDR3 nucleotide sequence: TGTGCCTGGAGAGAGGACAGGGGAACCTACAATGAGCAGTTCTTC. Translated: CAWREDRGTYNEQFF.

This clonotype was counted a few times. For the CDR3, the DNA is TGTGCCAGCAGCTTCCTCCCAGGTCACCAAGAGACCCAGTACTTC. It codes for CASSFLPGHQETQYF. The chain is built from TRBV7-9 and TRBJ2-5; D is unclear. V lost 3 bases, J lost 0 bases, and 11 bases lay in between. Germline V gene data show CDR1 as SEHNR and CDR2 as FQNEAQ (reference sequence). This CDR3 contains 15 residues.

This clonotype was counted at least ten times. The V and J genes are TRBV5-4 and TRBJ1-1, with D perhaps TRBD1 (6 bases). The CDR3 is 15 amino acids. Trimming took off 6 bases at V and 0 bases at J, with 15 bases between the two ends. Germline-derived CDR1 and CDR2 are SGHNT and YYREEE (reference sequence). This chain's CDR3 is CASTEPGHMNTEAFF. In DNA, the CDR3 is TGTGCCAGCACCGAGCCGGGACATATGAACACTGAAGCTTTCTTT.

The chain recombines TRBV4-1 with TRBJ2-7; no reliable D call. The CDR3 is made up of 16 amino acids. The V end lost 3 bases, the J end lost 3 bases, and 18 bases lay between the germline ends. In germline, CDR1 is MGHRA, CDR2 YSYEKL. The DNA of the CDR3 is TGCGCCAGCAGCCATAATGCCGGGCCCACCGGCTACGAGCAGTACTTC. It specifies CASSHNAGPTGYEQYF.

The V and J genes are TRBV5-4 and TRBJ2-1; 11 bases align to TRBD2. J gave up 4 bases and V 0 bases, and 6 bases lay outside the gene matches. The CDR3 has 17 amino acids. Germline loops: CDR1 SGHNT, CDR2 YYREEE (reference sequence). The CDR3 here is CASSLDEGLAVYNEQFF. The CDR3 region has the DNA TGTGCCAGCAGCTTGGATGAGGGACTAGCGGTTTACAATGAGCAGTTCTTC.

The V call is TRBV28, the J call TRBJ1-3, with D perhaps matching TRBD1 (6 bases). Per germline, CDR1 MDHEN and CDR2 SYDVKM. CDR3 length: 13 residues. Trimming shortened V by 8 bases and J by 9 bases, and 17 bases separated the two germline ends. The CDR3 is CASEEPQGLTIYF. The CDR3 DNA reads as TGTGCCAGCGAAGAACCTCAGGGGCTCACCATATATTTT.

This clonotype has a count of ten or more. The chain is built from TRBV30 and TRBJ1-1; D ambiguous. The CDR3 spans 12 residues. Germline lookup yields CDR1 GTSNPN and CDR2 SVGIG (reference sequence). V was trimmed by 4 bases and J by 1 base, leaving 7 bases between them. CDR3 nucleotides: TGTGCCTGGATAACAGAGAACACTGAAGCTTTCTTT. Amino acids: CAWITENTEAFF.

The J gene is TRBJ1-3, the V gene TRBV5-1; D is possibly TRBD1 (6 bases). The CDR3 totals 14 residues. Germline CDR1 reads SGHRS; CDR2 reads YFSETQ. V was pared by 4 bases and J by 2 bases, with 10 bases between. CDR3 amino acids: CASSPRTAGNTIYF. The DNA for the CDR3 is TGCGCCAGCAGCCCCCGGACAGCTGGAAACACCATATATTTT.

This clonotype has at least ten counts. This chain uses TRBV28 with TRBJ2-1; 8 bases fit TRBD2. There are 15 residues in the CDR3. The V gene end was trimmed by 5 bases and the J gene end by 8 bases; junction bases not matched to a gene: 11. Germline-derived CDR1 and CDR2 are MDHEN and SYDVKM. This chain's CDR3 is CASSIAGFIYYEQFF. The CDR3 nucleotides read TGTGCCAGCAGTATAGCGGGGTTCATTTACTATGAGCAGTTCTTC.

This clonotype was counted between two and nine times. V is TRBV29-1 and J is TRBJ2-3; 7 bases line up with TRBD1. The V and J ends lost 4 bases and 1 base, in that order; junction bases with no gene match: 8. The germline V gene has CDR1 SQVTM and CDR2 ANQGSEA. The CDR3 runs 15 residues. The CDR3 DNA follows: TGCAGCGTTGCTGTAGGGGGCGTTGGCACAGATACGCAGTATTTT. It translates to CSVAVGGVGTDTQYF.